The source of this T cell receptor (beta chain) is a study of blood T cells in healthy people across ages. As concerns this clonotype: As yet, its antigen is unknown.

J gave up 9 bases and V 1 base, and 4 bases lay outside the gene matches. The CDR3 consists of 13 residues. Germline CDR1 and CDR2: SGDLS and YYNGEE. Overall study results and limits: Long-lived donors had more naive CD4+ cells and higher diversity than aged donors. The authors considered diversity estimates from one million T cells to be underestimates.

Using a J-beta primer mix together with a sample-barcoded 5' primer, a second PCR was run for roughly 6 to 12 cycles. TCRdb independently ran MiXCR on the 5' RACE reads; one entry per CDR3 protein. Among about 1.4 million distinct CDR3 sequences listed, approximately 63% were seen once. The receptor comes from a man aged 18 to 35 in good health. The chain carries TRBV9 and TRBJ2-4; 7 bases are a match to TRBD1. Sequencing was performed on blood. In DNA form, the CDR3 reads TGTGCCAGCAGCGTATATGCAGGGGGCATTCAGTACTTC. Encoded protein: CASSVYAGGIQYF.